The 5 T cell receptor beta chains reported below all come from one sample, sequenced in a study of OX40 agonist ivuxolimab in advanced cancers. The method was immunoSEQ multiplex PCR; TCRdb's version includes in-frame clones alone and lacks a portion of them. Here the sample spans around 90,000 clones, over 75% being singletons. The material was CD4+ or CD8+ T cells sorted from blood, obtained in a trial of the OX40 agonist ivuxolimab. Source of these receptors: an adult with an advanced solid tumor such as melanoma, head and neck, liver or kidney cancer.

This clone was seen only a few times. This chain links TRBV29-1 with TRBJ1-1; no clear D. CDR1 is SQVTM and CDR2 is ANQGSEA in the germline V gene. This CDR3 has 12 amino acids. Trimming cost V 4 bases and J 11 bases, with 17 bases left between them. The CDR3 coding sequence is TGCAGCGTTGCTCCTTCATCGGCGCGGGCTTTCTTT. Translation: CSVAPSSARAFF.

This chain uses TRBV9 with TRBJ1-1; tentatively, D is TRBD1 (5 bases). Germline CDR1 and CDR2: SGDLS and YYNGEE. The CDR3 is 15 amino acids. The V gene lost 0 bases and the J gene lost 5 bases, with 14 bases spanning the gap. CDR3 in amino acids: CASSVVGTGGTEAFF. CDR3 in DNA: TGTGCCAGCAGCGTAGTGGGGACGGGAGGAACTGAAGCTTTCTTT. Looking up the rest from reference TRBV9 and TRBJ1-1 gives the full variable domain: DSGVTQTPKHLITATGQRVTLRCSPRSGDLSVYWYQQSLDQGLQFLIQYYNGEERAKGNILERFSAQQFPDLHSELNLSSLELGDSALYFCASSVVGTGGTEAFFGQGTRLTVV.

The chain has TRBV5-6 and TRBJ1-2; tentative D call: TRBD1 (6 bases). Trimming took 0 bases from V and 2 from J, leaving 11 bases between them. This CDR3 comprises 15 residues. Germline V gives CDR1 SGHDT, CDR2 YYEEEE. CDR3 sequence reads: CASSLDNRANYGYTF. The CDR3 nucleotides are TGTGCCAGCAGCTTGGATAACAGGGCCAACTATGGCTACACCTTC.

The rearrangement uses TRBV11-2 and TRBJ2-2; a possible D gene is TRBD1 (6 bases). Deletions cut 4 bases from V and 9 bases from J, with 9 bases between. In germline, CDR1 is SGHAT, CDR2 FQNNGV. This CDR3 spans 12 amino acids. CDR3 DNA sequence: TGTGCCAGCAGCTCAGGGGTCAGGGAGCTGTTTTTT. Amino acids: CASSSGVRELFF.

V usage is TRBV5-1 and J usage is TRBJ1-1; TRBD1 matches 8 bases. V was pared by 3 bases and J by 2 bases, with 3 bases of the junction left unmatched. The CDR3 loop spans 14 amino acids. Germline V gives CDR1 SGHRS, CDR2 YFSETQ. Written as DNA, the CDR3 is TGCGCCAGCAGCTCGGACAGGGTTAACACTGAAGCTTTCTTT. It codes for CASSSDRVNTEAFF.